These T cell receptor beta chains were read from a single sample in a study of blood T cell repertoires in COVID-19. Here immunoSEQ multiplex PCR was the method, and the copy in TCRdb shows in-frame clones only, minus some. This table holds 200,000 to 250,000 clones, roughly 84% found once. Sequencing was carried out using peripheral blood. The receptors derive from a woman at least 80 years old with acute or convalescent COVID-19. CDR3s include the opening cysteine and the closing phenylalanine or tryptophan. D genes are given only for firm matches. Not every row has a clone size; where given, it reads once, few, many or a size class.

j_call d_call v_call clone_size cdr3_nt cdr3_aa
TRBJ1-5 - TRBV4-3 - TGCGCCAGCAGCCAAGGAGGGGGTCTAGGACAGCCCCAGCATTTT CASSQGGGLGQPQHF
TRBJ1-2 TRBD1 TRBV19 - TGTGCCAGTAGTCCTCAGGGGGACAGGGGGCGCCGGGGCTACACCTTC CASSPQGDRGRRGYTF
TRBJ2-5 - TRBV7-9 - TGTGCCAGCAGCTCACTTGGAGCCCAAGAGACCCAGTACTTC CASSSLGAQETQYF
TRBJ1-1 - TRBV5-6 - TGTGCCAGCAGCTTGGGTACAGGGCTCATGAACACTGAAGCTTTCTTT CASSLGTGLMNTEAFF
TRBJ2-1 - TRBV5-4 - TGTGCCAGCAGCCAGGAGGGCTCCTACAATGAGCAGTTCTTC CASSQEGSYNEQFF
TRBJ2-7 - TRBV24-1 - TGTGCCACCGGCGGAGAGCAGTACTTC CATGGEQYF
TRBJ2-2 - TRBV7-9 - TGTGCCAGCATTGACCGGGACACAAAGTTCGCGAACACCGGGGAGCTGTTTTTT CASIDRDTKFANTGELFF
TRBJ2-1 TRBD2 TRBV5-1 - TGCGCCAGCAGCTCCTCGACTAGCGGGGGGTACAATGAGCAGTTCTTC CASSSSTSGGYNEQFF
TRBJ1-2 - TRBV24-1 - TGTGCCACCAGTGATAAGCAGACAGGTGGCCGAGTCAGTGGCTACACCTTC CATSDKQTGGRVSGYTF
TRBJ1-2 - TRBV11-3 - TGTGCCAGCAGCTTAGACACAGGGCCAGACTACACCTTC CASSLDTGPDYTF
TRBJ1-1 TRBD1 TRBV7-3 - TGTGCCAGCAGTCCCGGGACAGGGGCCACTGAAGCTTTCTTT CASSPGTGATEAFF
TRBJ1-1 TRBD1 TRBV19 few TGTGCCAGTGGACGACAGGGGCGCACTGAAGCTTTCTTT CASGRQGRTEAFF
TRBJ2-2 - TRBV6-5 - TGTGCCAGCAGCGAGAGGGGGACGAACACCGGGGAGCTGTTTTTT CASSERGTNTGELFF
TRBJ1-6 TRBD1 TRBV7-2 - TGTGCCAGCAGGAGAACAGGGGGCGCAGCGAATTCACCCCTCCACTTT CASRRTGGAANSPLHF
TRBJ1-5 - TRBV18 - TGTGCCAGCTCACTAGCGGGGCAAGGGGTGAATCAGCCCCAGCATTTT CASSLAGQGVNQPQHF
TRBJ1-2 - TRBV4-1 - TGCGCCAGCAGCCAGGAGGGGGGGTCACTAGTATATGGCTACACCTTC CASSQEGGSLVYGYTF
TRBJ2-3 TRBD1 TRBV12-5 - TGTGCTAGTGGTAAGACAGGGGGAAGAGCAGATACGCAGTATTTT CASGKTGGRADTQYF
TRBJ1-1 - TRBV6-2/TRBV6-3 - TGTGCCAGCAGTTACGATCAGGTTTGGAGGACTGAAGCTTTCTTT CASSYDQVWRTEAFF
TRBJ2-1 - TRBV4-1 - TGCGCCAGCAGCCAAGAGGAGAACCTATACAATGAGCAGTTCTTC CASSQEENLYNEQFF
TRBJ1-1 - TRBV7-9 - TGTGCCAGCAGCCTGACAGGCCTTGAAGCTTTCTTT CASSLTGLEAFF
TRBJ2-3 - TRBV2 once TGTGCCAGCAGTGACCAACAGCGGGGCACAGATACGCAGTATTTT CASSDQQRGTDTQYF
TRBJ1-6 TRBD1 TRBV5-1 few TGCGCCAGCAGCGAGTCAGGGACAGGCTTTAATTCACCCCTCCACTTT CASSESGTGFNSPLHF
TRBJ2-2 - TRBV9 - TGTGCCAGCAGCCCCACGGACAGCGGGGAGCTGTTTTTT CASSPTDSGELFF
TRBJ2-1 - TRBV7-9 - TGTGCCAGCAGCCCCGGTAGAAATGAGCAGTTCTTC CASSPGRNEQFF
TRBJ2-7 - TRBV27 - TGTGCCAGCAGTTTGGTAGCAGTTCGCTACGAGCAGTACTTC CASSLVAVRYEQYF
TRBJ2-5 TRBD1 TRBV5-1 - TGCGCCAGCAGCTTGGAAGGCGGCAGGGGGCGAGAGACCCAGTACTTC CASSLEGGRGRETQYF
TRBJ1-2 - TRBV9 - TGTGCCAGCAGCGTGCAAAGGGGGGGAACAAACTATGGCTACACCTTC CASSVQRGGTNYGYTF
TRBJ1-6 - TRBV5-4 - TGTGCCAGCAGCTTGGAGGTGGGGGGGGGCTACTATAATTCACCCCTCCACTTT CASSLEVGGGYYNSPLHF
TRBJ1-6 - TRBV27 once TGTGCCAGCAGTTTATTGCAGTCCTATAATTCACCCCTCCACTTT CASSLLQSYNSPLHF
TRBJ1-2 - TRBV6-1 - TGTGCCAGCAGTGAAGGGCAGGGCTTGAGCTACACCTTC CASSEGQGLSYTF
TRBJ1-6 TRBD1 TRBV6-1 - TGTGCCAGCAGTGAATTGGGGACAGGCCATTCACCCCTCCACTTT CASSELGTGHSPLHF
TRBJ2-2 TRBD1 TRBV5-1 - TGCGCCAGCAGCTTGTCCCGGGACAGGAACACCGGGGAGCTGTTTTTT CASSLSRDRNTGELFF
TRBJ2-5 - TRBV18 - TGTGCCAGCTCACCAGAACAGGGTGAAGAGACCCAGTACTTC CASSPEQGEETQYF
TRBJ2-3 TRBD2 TRBV7-2 - TGTGCCAGCAGCAGAGCGGGGGGACTCGCAGATACGCAGTATTTT CASSRAGGLADTQYF
TRBJ2-1 - TRBV12-1 - TGTGCCAGCAGCTTTAGTATTGGTTGGTGGGGGGGCGATGAGCAGTTCTTC CASSFSIGWWGGDEQFF
TRBJ2-2 TRBD1 TRBV7-2 - TGTGCCAGCAGCTTCGAGACAGGGCTTAACACCGGGGAGCTGTTTTTT CASSFETGLNTGELFF
TRBJ2-3 TRBD2 TRBV5-1 - TGCGCCAGCAGTAGCGGGGGTTCGGCGGGCACAGATACGCAGTATTTT CASSSGGSAGTDTQYF
TRBJ2-4 - TRBV28 once TGTGCCAGCAGTTTGAGAGCCCCCAACATTCAGTACTTC CASSLRAPNIQYF
TRBJ1-3 - TRBV27 - TGTGCCAGCAGTTTAGAGGGCGGGGGAAACACCATATATTTT CASSLEGGGNTIYF
TRBJ2-3 TRBD1 TRBV2 few TGTGCCAGCAGTGTCGGGGACAGAGCCAGGAATTTT CASSVGDRARNF
TRBJ2-5 - TRBV7-2 few TGTGCCAGCAGCTTAGGTGGGGGGTTAGAGACCCAGTACTTC CASSLGGGLETQYF
TRBJ1-1 - TRBV5-1 - TGCGCCAGCAGCCCAGGGATCGGGAACACTGAAGCTTTCTTT CASSPGIGNTEAFF
TRBJ1-3 TRBD1 TRBV7-2 - TGTGCCAGCAGCACCGGGACAGGGAATTCCCTCTCTGGAAACACCATATATTTT CASSTGTGNSLSGNTIYF